This T cell receptor (beta chain) is drawn from a study of T-cell reconstitution after alpha-beta-depleted transplantation in children. This clonotype was observed a handful of times. Unique molecular identifiers were incorporated during preparation of the TCRbeta library. In TCRdb, the PCR reads were re-called with MiXCR into one record per CDR3 protein. The table lists hundreds of thousands of distinct CDR3 sequences, around 13% of them singletons. This TCR derives from a male patient between 5 and 17 years old who had a stem cell transplant for acute myeloid leukemia, so the T cells may come from the graft donor. Here the sequenced sample was PBMCs, mostly from graft donor cells, taken 360 days after TCRalphabeta/CD19-depleted stem cell transplant.

The chain's CDR3 is CASTPIPGDARGELFF. In DNA, the CDR3 is TGTGCCAGCACCCCGATTCCGGGGGACGCCCGAGGGGAGCTGTTTTTT. This sequence joins TRBV9 and TRBJ2-2; D perhaps matches TRBD2 (6 bases). Germline lookup yields CDR1 SGDLS and CDR2 YYNGEE. The CDR3 is 16 amino acids. V was trimmed by 6 bases and J by 8 bases, leaving 23 bases between them.